The 27 T cell receptor beta chains reported below all come from one sample, sequenced in a study of monozygotic twins with inflammatory bowel disease. TCRdb re-analyzed the 5' RACE reads; it lists each CDR3 protein once, without DNA. This table lists fewer than 150,000 distinct CDR3 sequences. The sample consisted of blood. The receptors shown here come from a human donor with ulcerative colitis or Crohn's disease, or a healthy co-twin of an affected twin (not recorded which).

The chain uses TRBV5-1 and TRBJ1-5. Germline CDR1 and CDR2: SGHRS and YFSETQ. This CDR3 contains 14 residues. The CDR3 sequence is CASSLGSTDQPQHF.

The chain has TRBV7-6 and TRBJ1-2; TCRdb's D call of TRBD1 is untestable without DNA. Germline CDR1 is SGHVS and CDR2 is FNYEAQ. The CDR3 is 17 amino acids. The CDR3 protein is CASSQNTGGNSYYGYTF.

The J gene is TRBJ2-4, the V gene TRBV5-1; as DNA is missing, the TRBD1 call by TCRdb cannot be tested. Per the germline V gene, CDR1 is SGHRS and CDR2 is YFSETQ. This CDR3 spans 16 amino acids. The CDR3 sequence is CASSFQGMGTGGNQYF.

The chain joins TRBV6-5 to TRBJ1-2; lacking DNA, the TRBD1 call made by TCRdb goes unchecked. The CDR3 is 18 amino acids. The germline V gene encodes CDR1 MNHEY and CDR2 SVGAGI. The CDR3 loop is CASSYPLGQGTANYGYTF.

V gene TRBV5-1 combines with J gene TRBJ2-5; TCRdb names TRBD2, which stays unverified in the absence of DNA. CDR3 length: 13 amino acids. Germline V gene lookup returns CDR1 SGHRS and CDR2 YFSETQ. CDR3: CATSIRNQETQYF.

J is TRBJ2-2 and V is TRBV7-2. CDR1 and CDR2 (germline): SGHTA, FQGNSA. The CDR3 is 13 amino acids. The CDR3 sequence: CASSSRYTGELFF.

The chain combines TRBV5-1 with TRBJ1-2; TCRdb gives TRBD1 as the D gene, but with no DNA this cannot be confirmed. CDR1 SGHRS and CDR2 YFSETQ come from the germline V gene. The CDR3 contains 14 residues. CDR3 protein: CASSGDSRNYGYTF.

The chain joins TRBV7-6 to TRBJ1-1; TCRdb's D call of TRBD1 is untestable without DNA. Germline V gene lookup returns CDR1 SGHVS and CDR2 FNYEAQ. The CDR3 sequence is 13 residues long. CDR3 amino acids: CASSFGQITEAFF.

CDR3 residues: CASSLPGGYGYTF. V gene TRBV12-3 or TRBV12-4 combines with J gene TRBJ1-2; TCRdb's D call of TRBD1 is untestable without DNA. The CDR3 is made up of 13 amino acids.

V and J are TRBV7-8 and TRBJ2-3; TCRdb designates TRBD1, a call that cannot be tested without DNA. This CDR3 comprises 16 residues. The germline gives CDR1 SGHVS, CDR2 FQNEAQ. The CDR3 protein is CASNQRRDTSTDTQYF.

The V call is TRBV7-8, the J call TRBJ2-2; TCRdb lists TRBD1, though no DNA is available to test this call. In germline, CDR1 is SGHVS, CDR2 FQNEAQ. The CDR3 runs to 15 residues. The CDR3 region is CASSSDRGRVGELFF.

CDR3 loop: CASSFGTGLDMNTEAFF. The rearrangement links TRBV7-8 to TRBJ1-1; TCRdb returns TRBD1, unconfirmable since there is no DNA. CDR3 length: 17 amino acids. The germline CDR1 and CDR2 sequences are SGHVS and FQNEAQ.

V and J are TRBV7-8 and TRBJ2-1; TCRdb's assignment of TRBD2 cannot be checked, as there is no DNA. The CDR3 is made up of 16 amino acids. Germline V CDR1 and CDR2: SGHVS, FQNEAQ. The CDR3 is CASSLVGLAGSNEQFF.

The chain has TRBV5-1 and TRBJ2-7; without DNA, the TCRdb call of TRBD1 cannot be checked. The germline gives CDR1 SGHRS, CDR2 YFSETQ. This CDR3 has 15 amino acids. The CDR3 sequence is CASSLDTGNRYEQYF.

The rearrangement joins TRBV12-3 or TRBV12-4 to TRBJ1-6. The CDR3 totals 12 residues. The CDR3: CASSLQVSPLHF.

The chain couples TRBV18 to TRBJ2-1; TCRdb gives TRBD1 as the D gene, but with no DNA this cannot be confirmed. The CDR3 has 16 amino acids. Germline CDR1 is KGHSH and CDR2 is LQKENI. CDR3 loop: CASSPPTGGEILGQFF.

V gene TRBV7-3 combines with J gene TRBJ1-2; TCRdb calls TRBD1, which cannot be checked without DNA. This CDR3 comprises 15 residues. Germline values: CDR1 SGHTA, CDR2 FQGTGA. This CDR3 reads CATSPQAGAAYGYTF.

This chain links TRBV5-1 with TRBJ2-7; TCRdb outputs TRBD1, but without DNA this stays unchecked. The CDR3 loop spans 14 amino acids. CDR1 SGHRS and CDR2 YFSETQ come from the germline V gene. The CDR3 region is CASSYLTGSSEQYF.

Here the CDR3 reads CASTRRGLEAFF. The chain carries TRBV12-3 or TRBV12-4 and TRBJ1-1; the D call from TCRdb, TRBD1, cannot be confirmed without DNA. This CDR3 is built from 12 residues.

This rearrangement joins TRBV12-3 or TRBV12-4 to TRBJ2-3. The CDR3 is 14 residues long. The CDR3 here is CASSLGRDTDTQYF.

The chain employs TRBV7-2 and TRBJ2-1; the D call of TRBD2 rests on TCRdb alone, since no DNA is present to check it. This CDR3 has 15 amino acids. CDR1 SGHTA and CDR2 FQGNSA come from the germline V gene. Here the CDR3 reads CASSSRTSGGVKQFF.

V and J are TRBV20-1 and TRBJ2-1; TCRdb names TRBD2, which stays unverified in the absence of DNA. This CDR3 is 17 amino acids long. Germline CDR1 and CDR2: DFQATT and SNEGSKA (reference sequence). This CDR3 is CSARIETGTTFSNEQFF.

The chain uses TRBV5-1 and TRBJ2-5; TCRdb's D call of TRBD1 is untestable without DNA. The germline CDR1 and CDR2 sequences are SGHRS and YFSETQ. This CDR3 spans 14 amino acids. CDR3 region: CASSFGQGPETQYF.

The chain has TRBV10-1 and TRBJ2-5; TCRdb's assignment of TRBD1 cannot be checked, as there is no DNA. Per the germline V gene, CDR1 is WNHNN and CDR2 is SYGVQD (reference sequence). This CDR3 is built from 14 residues. The CDR3 sequence: CASSVGTAKETQYF.

The gene calls are TRBV4-1 and TRBJ1-4; there is no DNA to check the TCRdb D call of TRBD1. CDR3 length equals 14 residues. Germline CDR1 reads MGHRA; CDR2 reads YSYEKL. The CDR3 loop is CASSGGTTNEKLFF.

The chain is built from TRBV4-2 and TRBJ1-1; TCRdb indicates TRBD1, and absent DNA this call remains unverified. Germline loops: CDR1 LGHNA, CDR2 YNFKEQ. The CDR3 loop spans 15 amino acids. CDR3 sequence: CASSQGGTGRTEAFF.

The chain carries TRBV4-1 and TRBJ1-1. The CDR3 is made up of 14 amino acids. The germline V gene has CDR1 MGHRA and CDR2 YSYEKL. CDR3 sequence reads: CASRQGVGGTEAFF.